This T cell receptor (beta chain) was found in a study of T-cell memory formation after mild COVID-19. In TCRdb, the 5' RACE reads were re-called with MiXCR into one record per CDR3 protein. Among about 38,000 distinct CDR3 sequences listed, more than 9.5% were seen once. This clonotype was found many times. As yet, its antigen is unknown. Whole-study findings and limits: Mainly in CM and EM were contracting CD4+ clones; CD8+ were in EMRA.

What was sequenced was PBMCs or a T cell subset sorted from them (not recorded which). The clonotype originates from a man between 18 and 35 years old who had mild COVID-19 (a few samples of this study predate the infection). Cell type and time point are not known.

The CDR3 protein is CASSPGAGRGNTIYF. CDR3 coding DNA: TGTGCCAGCTCACCCGGGGCAGGCCGCGGAAACACCATATATTTT. V is TRBV18 and J is TRBJ1-3; tentatively, D is TRBD1 (5 bases). The CDR3 sequence is 15 residues long. CDR1 KGHSH and CDR2 LQKENI come from the germline V gene. Deletions cut 3 bases from V and 4 bases from J, with 13 bases between.